The entry that follows covers one TCR beta chain sequence. This record comes from a study of cytomegalovirus exposure and HLA in healthy donors. V shed 2 bases, J shed 14 bases, and the junction held 6 bases outside the gene matches. Per germline, CDR1 MGHDK and CDR2 SYGVNS. The length of the CDR3 is 13 residues. Primers included in the PCR were 60 Vbeta and 13 Jbeta primers. TCRdb's copy holds only in-frame clones and misses some; the assay was immunoSEQ multiplex PCR. The sample holds 120,000 or so clones; 75% to 80% are singletons and the top ten take just under 6.5%. The V and J genes are TRBV25-1 and TRBJ1-6, with 7 bases fitting TRBD1. The clonotype originates from a middle-aged woman in good health and CMV-seronegative. The sample taken for sequencing was PBMCs. The CDR3 reads CASSEPGDRALHF. CDR3 sequence (DNA): TGTGCCAGCAGTGAACCTGGGGACAGAGCCCTCCACTTT. The whole variable domain, filled in from reference TRBV25-1 and TRBJ1-6, reads EADIYQTPRYLVIGTGKKITLECSQTMGHDKMYWYQQDPGMELHLIHYSYGVNSTEKGDLSSESTVSRIRTEHFPLTLESARPSHTSQYLCASSEPGDRALHFGNGTRLTVT.